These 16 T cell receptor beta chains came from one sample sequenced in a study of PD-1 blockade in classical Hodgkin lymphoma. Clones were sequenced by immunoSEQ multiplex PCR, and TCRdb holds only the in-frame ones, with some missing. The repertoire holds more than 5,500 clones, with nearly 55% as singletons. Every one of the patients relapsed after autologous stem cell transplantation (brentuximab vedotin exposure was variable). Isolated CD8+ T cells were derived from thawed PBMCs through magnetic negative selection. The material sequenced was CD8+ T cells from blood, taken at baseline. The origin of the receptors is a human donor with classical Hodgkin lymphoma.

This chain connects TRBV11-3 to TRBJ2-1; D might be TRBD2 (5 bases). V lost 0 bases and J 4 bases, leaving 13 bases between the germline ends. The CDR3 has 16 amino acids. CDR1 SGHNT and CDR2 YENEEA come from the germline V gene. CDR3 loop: CASSLEGSPLYNEQFF. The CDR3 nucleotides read TGTGCCAGCAGCTTAGAGGGGAGCCCTCTTTACAATGAGCAGTTCTTC.

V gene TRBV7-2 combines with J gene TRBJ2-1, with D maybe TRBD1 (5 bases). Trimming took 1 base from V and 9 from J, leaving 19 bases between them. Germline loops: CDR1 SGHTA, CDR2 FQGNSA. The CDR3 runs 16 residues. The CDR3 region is CASSLGREEGAIEQFF. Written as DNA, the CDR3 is TGTGCCAGCAGCTTAGGAAGGGAAGAAGGGGCCATTGAGCAGTTCTTC.

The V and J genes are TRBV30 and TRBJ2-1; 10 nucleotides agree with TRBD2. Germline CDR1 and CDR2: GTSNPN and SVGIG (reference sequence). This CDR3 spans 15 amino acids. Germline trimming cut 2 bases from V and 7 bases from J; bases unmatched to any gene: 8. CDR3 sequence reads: CAWSLSAGGPNEQFF. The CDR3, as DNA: TGTGCCTGGAGTCTCTCAGCGGGAGGGCCAAATGAGCAGTTCTTC. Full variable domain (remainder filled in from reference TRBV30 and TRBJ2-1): SQTIHQWPATLVQPVGSPLSLECTVEGTSNPNLYWYRQAAGRGLQLLFYSVGIGQISSEVPQNLSASRPQDRQFILSSKKLLLSDSGFYLCAWSLSAGGPNEQFFGPGTRLTVL.

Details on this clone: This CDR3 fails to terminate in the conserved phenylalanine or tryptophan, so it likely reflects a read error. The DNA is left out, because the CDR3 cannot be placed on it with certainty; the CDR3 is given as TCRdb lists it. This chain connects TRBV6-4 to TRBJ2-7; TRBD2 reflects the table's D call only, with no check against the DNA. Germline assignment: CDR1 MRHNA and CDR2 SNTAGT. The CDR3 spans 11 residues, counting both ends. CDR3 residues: CASSDETTLRG.

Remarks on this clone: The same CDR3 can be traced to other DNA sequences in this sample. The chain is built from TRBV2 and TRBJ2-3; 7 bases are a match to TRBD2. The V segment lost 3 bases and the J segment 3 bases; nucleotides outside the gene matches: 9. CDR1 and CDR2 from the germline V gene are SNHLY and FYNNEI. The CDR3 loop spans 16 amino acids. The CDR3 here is CASSELRAGVTDTQYF. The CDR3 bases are TGTGCCAGCAGTGAGTTGAGGGCGGGAGTGACAGATACGCAGTATTTT.

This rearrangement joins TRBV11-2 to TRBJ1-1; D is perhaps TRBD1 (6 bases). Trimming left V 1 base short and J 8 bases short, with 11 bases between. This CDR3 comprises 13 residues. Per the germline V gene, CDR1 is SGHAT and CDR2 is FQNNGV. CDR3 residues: CASSLARGAEAFF. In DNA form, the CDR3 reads TGTGCCAGCAGCTTAGCGCGGGGGGCCGAAGCTTTCTTT.

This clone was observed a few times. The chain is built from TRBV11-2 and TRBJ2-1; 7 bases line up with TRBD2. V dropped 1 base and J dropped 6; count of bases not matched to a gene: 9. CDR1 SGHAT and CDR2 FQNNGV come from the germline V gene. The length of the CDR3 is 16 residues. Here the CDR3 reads CASSLGSSGVGNEQFF. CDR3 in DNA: TGTGCCAGCAGCTTAGGGTCTAGCGGAGTGGGCAATGAGCAGTTCTTC. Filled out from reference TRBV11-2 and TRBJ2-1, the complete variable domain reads EAGVAQSPRYKIIEKRQSVAFWCNPISGHATLYWYQQILGQGPKLLIQFQNNGVVDDSQLPKDRFSAERLKGVDSTLKIQPAKLEDSAVYLCASSLGSSGVGNEQFFGPGTRLTVL.

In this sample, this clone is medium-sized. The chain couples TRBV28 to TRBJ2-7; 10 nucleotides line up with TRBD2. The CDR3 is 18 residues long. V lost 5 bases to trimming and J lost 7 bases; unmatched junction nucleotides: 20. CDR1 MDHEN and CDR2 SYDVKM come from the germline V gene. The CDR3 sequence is CASSPPPGLAGDLGEQYF. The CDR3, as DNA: TGTGCCAGCAGTCCCCCCCCGGGGCTAGCGGGAGATTTGGGGGAGCAGTACTTC. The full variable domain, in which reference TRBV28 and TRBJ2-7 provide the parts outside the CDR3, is DVKVTQSSRYLVKRTGEKVFLECVQDMDHENMFWYRQDPGLGLRLIYFSYDVKMKEKGDIPEGYSVSREKKERFSLILESASTNQTSMYLCASSPPPGLAGDLGEQYFGPGTRLTVT.

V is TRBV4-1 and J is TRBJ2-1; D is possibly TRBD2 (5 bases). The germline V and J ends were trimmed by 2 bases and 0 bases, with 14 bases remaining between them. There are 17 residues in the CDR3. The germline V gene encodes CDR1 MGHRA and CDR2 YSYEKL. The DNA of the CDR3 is TGCGCCAGCAGCCAACCTCCGGACTTGAGCTCCTACAATGAGCAGTTCTTC. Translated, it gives CASSQPPDLSSYNEQFF.

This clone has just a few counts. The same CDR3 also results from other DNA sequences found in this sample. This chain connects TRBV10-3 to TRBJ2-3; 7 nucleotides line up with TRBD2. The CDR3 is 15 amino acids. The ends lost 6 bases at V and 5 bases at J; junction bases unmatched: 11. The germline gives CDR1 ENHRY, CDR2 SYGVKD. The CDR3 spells CAISDPSGSRDTQYF. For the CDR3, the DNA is TGTGCCATCAGCGACCCTAGCGGTAGTCGAGATACGCAGTATTTT.

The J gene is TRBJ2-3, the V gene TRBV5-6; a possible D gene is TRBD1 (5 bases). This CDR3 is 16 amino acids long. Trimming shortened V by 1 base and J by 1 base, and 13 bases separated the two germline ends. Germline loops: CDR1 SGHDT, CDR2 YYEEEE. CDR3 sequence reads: CASSLIWAGRTDTQYF. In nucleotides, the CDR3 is TGTGCCAGCAGCTTGATTTGGGCAGGGCGCACAGATACGCAGTATTTT.

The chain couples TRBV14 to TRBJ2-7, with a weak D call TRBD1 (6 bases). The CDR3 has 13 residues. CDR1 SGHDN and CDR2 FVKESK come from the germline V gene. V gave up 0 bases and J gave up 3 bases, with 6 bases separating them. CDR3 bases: TGTGCCAGCAGCCAAGAACAGGGCTACGAGCAGTACTTC. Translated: CASSQEQGYEQYF.

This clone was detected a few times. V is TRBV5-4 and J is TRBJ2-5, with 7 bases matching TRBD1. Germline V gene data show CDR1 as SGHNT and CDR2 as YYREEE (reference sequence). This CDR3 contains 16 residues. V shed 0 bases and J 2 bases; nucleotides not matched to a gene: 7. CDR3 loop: CASSLGMGQMQETQYF. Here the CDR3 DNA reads TGTGCCAGCAGCTTGGGAATGGGACAGATGCAAGAGACCCAGTACTTC.

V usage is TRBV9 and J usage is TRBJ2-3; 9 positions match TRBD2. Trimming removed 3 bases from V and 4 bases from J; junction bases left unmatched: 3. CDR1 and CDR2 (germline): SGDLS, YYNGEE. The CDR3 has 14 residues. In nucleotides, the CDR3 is TGTGCCAGCAGCGGTAGCGGGAGAGCAGATACGCAGTATTTT. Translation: CASSGSGRADTQYF.

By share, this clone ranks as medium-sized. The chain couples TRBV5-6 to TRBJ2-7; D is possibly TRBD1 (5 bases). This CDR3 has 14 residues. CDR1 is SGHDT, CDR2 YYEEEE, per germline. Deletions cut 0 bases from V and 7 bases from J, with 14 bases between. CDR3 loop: CASSLDYTPGEQYF. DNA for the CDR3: TGTGCCAGCAGCTTGGATTATACTCCAGGGGAGCAGTACTTC.

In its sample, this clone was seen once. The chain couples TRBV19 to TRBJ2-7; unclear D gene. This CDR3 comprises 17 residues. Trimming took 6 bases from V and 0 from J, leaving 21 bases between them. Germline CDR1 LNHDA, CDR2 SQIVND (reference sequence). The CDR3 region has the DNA TGTGCCAGTAGCCCCGGACCTACCCTTTCCCCCTCCTACGAGCAGTACTTC. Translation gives CASSPGPTLSPSYEQYF.